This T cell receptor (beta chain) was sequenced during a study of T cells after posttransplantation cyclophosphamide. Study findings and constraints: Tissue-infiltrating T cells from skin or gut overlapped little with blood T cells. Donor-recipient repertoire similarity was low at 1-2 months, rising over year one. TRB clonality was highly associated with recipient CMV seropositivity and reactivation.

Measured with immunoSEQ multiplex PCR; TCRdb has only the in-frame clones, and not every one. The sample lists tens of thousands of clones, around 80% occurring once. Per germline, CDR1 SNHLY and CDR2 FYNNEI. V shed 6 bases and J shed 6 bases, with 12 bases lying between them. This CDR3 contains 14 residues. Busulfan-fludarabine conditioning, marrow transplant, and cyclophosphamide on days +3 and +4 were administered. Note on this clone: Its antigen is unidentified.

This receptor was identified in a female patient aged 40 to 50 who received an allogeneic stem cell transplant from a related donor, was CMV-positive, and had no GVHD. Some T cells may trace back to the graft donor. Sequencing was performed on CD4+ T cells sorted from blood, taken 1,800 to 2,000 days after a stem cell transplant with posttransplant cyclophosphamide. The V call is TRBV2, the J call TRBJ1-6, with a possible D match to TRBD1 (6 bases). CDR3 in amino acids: CASRQGPSNSPLHF. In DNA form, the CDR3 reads TGTGCCAGCAGACAGGGACCGAGTAATTCACCCCTCCACTTT. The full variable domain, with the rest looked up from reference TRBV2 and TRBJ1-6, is EPEVTQTPSHQVTQMGQEVILRCVPISNHLYFYWYRQILGQKVEFLVSFYNNEISEKSEIFDDQFSVERPDGSNFTLKIRSTKLEDSAMYFCASRQGPSNSPLHFGNGTRLTVT.